Here is one TCR beta chain with its context. The target of this receptor is not known. No clone much larger than this one lies a single base away; base qualities are absent. The cohort consisted of more than 650 healthy bone marrow donors. All cohort members were sampled while nominally healthy, although unrecorded immune exposures were likely present. The donor tested CMV seronegative and was one of the 352 seronegative cohort members. A peripheral blood sample was collected from each donor, and TCR beta sequencing was performed on peripheral blood mononuclear cells. Genomic DNA extraction from the blood cell samples was performed with the Qiagen DNeasy Blood Extraction Kit. The sample belongs to a study of cytomegalovirus exposure and HLA in healthy donors (dated by TCRdb to 2016 to 2017). About the full investigation: An earlier analysis of approximately 550 of the donors reported more than 250 Gb of sequence data and more than 90 million unique TCR beta sequences from 150 million to 200 million T cells. Roughly 300 gigabases of sequencing data and around 80 million unique TCR sequences made up an early release that covered several hundred HLA-typed donors. Of the 350 to 450 genotyped donors, approximately 80% fell in the genetic ancestry cluster associated with self-reported Caucasian donors. The study aimed to test whether cataloging public T cell receptors could reveal signatures of past pathogen exposure. The T cell repertoires of several hundred subjects were profiled by immunosequencing and related to cytomegalovirus serostatus. A separate validation cohort of about 110 different subjects was used in addition to the 666-subject first cohort. High-throughput TCR immunosequencing, statistical association of individual TCRs with disease status, and machine learning were combined to predict cytomegalovirus infection status. To study patterns of TCR occurrence, a later analysis re-analyzed previously published TCR beta repertoires from 500 to 850 donors and added high-resolution HLA genotyping. In the later analysis, no new phenotypic data were used to find candidate immune exposures; instead, reliance was placed on TCR beta sequences and their occurrence across donors. To decide whether each TCR beta V gene segment behaved as functional or pseudogenic, an earlier analysis of approximately 620 of the donors relied on high-throughput TCR beta sequencing. Donor age, sex, ethnicity and CMV serostatus were compiled alongside the repertoire data. A later genetic analysis took genome-wide SNP genotypes for about three fifths of the roughly 670 donors and used that subset as a discovery cohort. Every discovery cohort repertoire had been produced on one sequencing platform. Class I and class II HLA loci were covered by the typing at four-digit resolution. The number of donors typed differed by locus, with roughly 629-640 for A, B, C, DRB1 and DQB1, about 500 for DQA1, approximately 580 for DPA1, and around 430 for DPB1. About five DR-DQ haplotypes were treated as single units for association and clustering because of strong linkage in the cohort. Across 398 genotyped donors of the cohort, an average of roughly 230,000 unique TCR beta nucleotide sequences per donor were sequenced, and 15% to 20% of those sequences were non-productive. Paper-wide results and their limitations: In an earlier analysis of about 550 of the donors, most TCR beta V segments were observed in productive rearrangements about 87% or about 30% of the time, broadly matching IMGT annotations. Sequencing depth was assumed to be roughly uniform across donors in the presence/absence analyses, though that assumption may not hold. In vitro tests confirmed that a few of the cytomegalovirus-associated TCR beta chains recognize cytomegalovirus antigens. Linkage disequilibrium might explain the correlated functional status among segregating V segments, but an unknown experimental factor could not be excluded. About 17 rarely observed V segments, including chromosome 9 orphons, were excluded from the earlier analysis of about 610 of the donors because counts were too low. A further reported finding was that TCR beta sequences accurately predicted the HLA-A and HLA-B alleles for most subjects in the first cohort. An association between a missense DCLRE1C variant and V-gene and J-gene trimming of TCR beta chains was found in a later genetic analysis and replicated in an independent cohort. In a later genetic analysis, fewer N-insertions in productive TCRs were reported among donors in an Asian-associated ancestry cluster than the roughly 700-donor mean. A later analysis associated 16,951 TCR beta sequences with specific HLA alleles at a false discovery rate of 0.05. A later analysis found that HLA-associated TCR beta chains were more clonally expanded and had lower generation probabilities than equally common non-associated chains. Assigning TCR associations to individual alleles was difficult when HLA alleles, especially DR and DQ, strongly co-occurred. A later analysis reported that several top co-occurrence clusters appeared linked to parvovirus B19, influenza, CMV and Epstein-Barr virus. Some IMGT-functional V segments, including TRBV6-2 and TRBV6-3, could not be distinguished by the 87-base-pair reads and were therefore excluded. In a later analysis, the rate of TCR association differed among HLA loci, with DRB1 alleles having the most associated TCRs and HLA-C alleles having the fewest. CMV serostatus was the only immune exposure information available for the cohort. The study gave a list of about 170 TCR beta chains associated with cytomegalovirus. It was suggested by the authors that the approach could potentially be generalized to other disease states and immunological phenotypes. This cohort had only TCR beta chains sequenced, and the lack of alpha or paired-chain data limited which features could be detected. HLA typing was unavailable for some donors at each locus, so association tests used only the typed subset. The classifier was reported to diagnose cytomegalovirus status with high specificity and sensitivity in both the original cohort and the validation cohort. Across donors, most TCR sequences were observed very rarely, whereas some public TCRs were present in many individuals. A group of highly shared sequence variants was considered likely to be a technical artifact of the sequencing pipeline. According to a later analysis, most CMV-associated TCR beta chains appeared to be HLA-restricted, and the HLA associations seemed to be driven largely by CMV exposure.

As encoded in the germline V gene, CDR1 is SGHTA while CDR2 is FQGNSA. Counted from cysteine to phenylalanine, this CDR3 has 17 amino acids. The read is trimmed to its CDR3 DNA, 51 bases read in frame from base 1. V has 5 bases trimmed and J has 2 bases trimmed; junction bases matching no gene number 8. Library prep was done by the immunoSEQ multiplex PCR assay. The multiplex PCR relied on a mix of 60 forward primers for TCR Vbeta segments and 13 reverse primers for TCR Jbeta segments. The CDR3 region of rearranged TCR beta genes was amplified from genomic DNA by a multiplex PCR assay. The amplified TCR beta libraries were sequenced on the Illumina HiSeq System as 87-base-pair reads. The paper's processing steps were these. In a later analysis, roughly 80 million unique TCR beta chains were counted across the roughly 670 repertoires, and approximately 11 million of these chains were shared by at least two donors. Raw reads were error-corrected and collapsed into unique sequences by a nearest-neighbor algorithm in which closely related sequences were merged to remove PCR and sequencing errors. To assign V, D and J gene segments, CDR3 sequences were aligned to IMGT reference sequences. Each retained sequence needed at least a six-nucleotide match to both a V gene segment and a J gene segment. A rearrangement was called productive if the CDR3 had no stop codons and remained in frame with V and J, and every other rearrangement was called non-productive. CDR3 was defined according to IMGT convention as the region running from the second conserved V-encoded cysteine to the conserved J-encoded phenylalanine. In an earlier analysis of approximately 500 of the donors, sequences lacking an unambiguous match to a single V gene segment were excluded. In an earlier analysis of 450 to 700 of the donors, V segments were called functional above 56.7% productive rearrangements and were called segregating when the between-donor standard deviation exceeded 5%. A statistical classification framework was built for diagnosing cytomegalovirus status from the catalog of TCR beta chain sequences. A later analysis assigned V and J genes by comparing TCR nucleotide sequences with IMGT/GENE-DB human TR gene sequences. The TCRdist pipeline was used in a later analysis to assign CDR3 sequences and most-parsimonious VDJ recombination scenarios. In a later analysis, each TCR beta chain was defined by its CDR3 amino acid sequence together with its V-gene family, and reads without a unique V-gene family were excluded. To address suspected cross-contamination and a sequencing artifact, a later analysis removed approximately 600 highly shared, low-generation-probability nucleotide sequences. In a later analysis, a clonal expansion index for each public chain was calculated from normalized within-repertoire ranks of inferred template counts. In a later analysis, generation probabilities were computed using a VDJ recombination model fitted to out-of-frame rearrangements, and the results were checked against IGoR. Hypergeometric tests were used in a later analysis to score TCR-TCR, TCR-HLA and TCR-CMV co-occurrence, with a repertoire-size bias correction applied to the TCR pairs. A later analysis estimated false discovery rates by permuting HLA or CMV assignments 20 times. In a later analysis, co-occurring TCRs were grouped using DBSCAN, with TCRdist sequence similarity added in when clustering inside HLA-allele-positive subsets. Repertoires with fewer than 30,000 or more than 120,000 public chains were left out of co-occurrence clustering, as were about 5 repertoires with anomalous nucleotide sharing. TCRdb provides this immuneACCESS table in a form limited to in-frame rearrangements. Some clones are lacking; in checked studies, under half of them reflect an unresolved V gene, and why the rest are absent is not known. V and J calls and clone size are given by that table; D and trimming were obtained from the DNA. Across this sample there are about 270,000 clones, with about 66% seen only once. Clones ranked in the top ten supply 2% to 2.5% of the sample.

This TCR came from a female donor in good health and CMV-seronegative. Input material: PBMCs. The sequence is built from TRBV7-2 and TRBJ2-7; 14 bases in the middle match TRBD2. The DNA sequence is TGTGCCAGCAGCGGACGACTAGCGGGAGGGCCTGCCTACGAGCAGTACTTC. This encodes CASSGRLAGGPAYEQYF.